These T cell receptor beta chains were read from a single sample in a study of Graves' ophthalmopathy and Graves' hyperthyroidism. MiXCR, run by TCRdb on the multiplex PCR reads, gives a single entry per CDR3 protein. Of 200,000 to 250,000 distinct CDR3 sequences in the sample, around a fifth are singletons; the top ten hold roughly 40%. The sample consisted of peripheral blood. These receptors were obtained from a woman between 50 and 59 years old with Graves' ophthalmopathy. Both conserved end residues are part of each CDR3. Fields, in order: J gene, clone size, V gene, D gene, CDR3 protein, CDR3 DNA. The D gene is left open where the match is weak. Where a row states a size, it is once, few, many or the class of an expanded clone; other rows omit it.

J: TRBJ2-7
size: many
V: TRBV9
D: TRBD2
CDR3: CASSLSGDQFYEQYF
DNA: TGTGCCAGCAGCCTTAGCGGGGACCAATTCTACGAGCAGTACTTC

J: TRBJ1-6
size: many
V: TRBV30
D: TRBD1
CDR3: CAWSPPGGYSPLHF
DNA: TGTGCCTGGAGCCCCCCAGGGGGGTATTCACCCCTCCACTTT

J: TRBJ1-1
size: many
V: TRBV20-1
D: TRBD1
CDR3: CSAYPGGSFEAFF
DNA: TGCAGTGCTTACCCAGGGGGGTCTTTTGAAGCTTTCTTT

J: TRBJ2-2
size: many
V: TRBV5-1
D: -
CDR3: CASAEQGGTGELFF
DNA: TGCGCCAGCGCAGAGCAGGGCGGCACCGGGGAGCTGTTTTTT

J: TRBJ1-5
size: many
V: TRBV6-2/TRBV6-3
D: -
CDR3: CASSTSRAAQEQPQHF
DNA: TGTGCCAGCAGCACCTCACGGGCCGCCCAGGAGCAGCCCCAGCATTTT

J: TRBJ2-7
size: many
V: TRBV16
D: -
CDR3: CASSRRQDGVYEQYF
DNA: TGTGCCAGCAGCCGCCGTCAGGATGGGGTCTACGAGCAGTACTTC

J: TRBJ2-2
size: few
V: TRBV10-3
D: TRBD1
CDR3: CAISGTGGTGELFF
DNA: TGTGCCATCAGCGGGACAGGGGGCACCGGGGAGCTGTTTTTT

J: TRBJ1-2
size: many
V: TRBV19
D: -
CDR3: CASSNSPREIGYTF
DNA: TGTGCCAGTAGTAATTCCCCCCGGGAGATTGGCTACACCTTC

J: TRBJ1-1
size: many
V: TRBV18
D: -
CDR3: CASSPTGNTEAFF
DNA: TGTGCCAGCAGCCCAACAGGGAACACTGAAGCTTTCTTT

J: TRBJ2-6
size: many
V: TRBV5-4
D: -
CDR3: CASSLAGSGANVLTF
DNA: TGTGCCAGCAGCTTGGCGGGGTCGGGGGCCAACGTCCTGACTTTC

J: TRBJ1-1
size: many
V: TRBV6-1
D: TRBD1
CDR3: CASSERQGARIGSEAFF
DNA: TGTGCCAGCAGTGAGAGGCAGGGGGCGCGGATAGGATCTGAAGCTTTCTTT

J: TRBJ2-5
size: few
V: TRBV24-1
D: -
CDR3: CATSGAGETQYF
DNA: TGTGCCACCAGTGGGGCCGGGGAGACCCAGTACTTC

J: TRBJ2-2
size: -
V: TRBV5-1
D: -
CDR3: CASSFAGIDTGELFF
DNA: TGCGCCAGCAGCTTTGCAGGGATCGACACCGGGGAGCTGTTTTTT

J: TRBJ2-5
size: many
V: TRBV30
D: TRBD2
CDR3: CAWVKAGHQETQYF
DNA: TGTGCCTGGGTGAAAGCGGGACACCAAGAGACCCAGTACTTC

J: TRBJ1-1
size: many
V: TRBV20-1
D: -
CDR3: CSARSGWGTEAFF
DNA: TGCAGTGCTAGATCCGGGTGGGGCACTGAAGCTTTCTTT

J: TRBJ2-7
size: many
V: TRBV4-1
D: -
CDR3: CASSPLLGTALSYEQYF
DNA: TGCGCCAGCAGCCCCCTCCTTGGAACAGCCCTTTCCTACGAGCAGTACTTC

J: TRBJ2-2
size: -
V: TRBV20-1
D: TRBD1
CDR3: CSARGRGQSGELFF
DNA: TGCAGTGCTAGGGGCAGGGGGCAATCCGGGGAGCTGTTTTTT

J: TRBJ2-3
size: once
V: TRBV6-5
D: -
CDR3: CASSYGQHTDTQYF
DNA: TGTGCCAGCAGTTACGGGCAGCACACAGATACGCAGTATTTT

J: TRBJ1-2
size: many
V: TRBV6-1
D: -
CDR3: CASRKSGEIAYGYTF
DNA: TGTGCCAGTAGGAAATCAGGGGAGATCGCCTATGGCTACACCTTC

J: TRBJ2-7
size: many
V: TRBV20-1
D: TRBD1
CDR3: CSASSEETGRVYEQYF
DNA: TGCAGTGCTAGTTCCGAGGAGACAGGGCGGGTTTACGAGCAGTACTTC

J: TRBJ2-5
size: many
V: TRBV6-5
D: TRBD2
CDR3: CASRGTSGQQETQYF
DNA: TGTGCCAGCAGGGGGACTAGCGGACAGCAAGAGACCCAGTACTTC

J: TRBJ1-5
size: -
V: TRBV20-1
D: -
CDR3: CSARDPRRASQPQHF
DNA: TGCAGTGCTAGAGATCCGCGACGGGCTAGCCAGCCCCAGCATTTT

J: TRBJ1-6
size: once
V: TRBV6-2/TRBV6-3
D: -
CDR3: CASSYVNSPLHF
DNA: TGTGCCAGCAGTTACGTAAATTCACCCCTCCACTTT

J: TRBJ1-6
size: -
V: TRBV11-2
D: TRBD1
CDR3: CASSPGTGFNSPLHF
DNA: TGTGCCAGCAGCCCCGGGACAGGGTTTAATTCACCCCTCCACTTT

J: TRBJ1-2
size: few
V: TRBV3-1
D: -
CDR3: CASSQGPGYTF
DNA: TGTGCCAGCAGCCAAGGACCCGGCTACACCTTC

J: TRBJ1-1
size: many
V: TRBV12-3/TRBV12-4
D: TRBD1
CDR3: CASKATGRNTEAFF
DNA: TGTGCCAGCAAAGCGACAGGGAGGAACACTGAAGCTTTCTTT

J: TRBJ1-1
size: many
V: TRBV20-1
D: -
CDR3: CSARLGAPDTEAFF
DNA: TGCAGTGCTAGACTAGGGGCGCCTGACACTGAAGCTTTCTTT

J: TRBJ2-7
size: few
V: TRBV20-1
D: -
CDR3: CSARENKTPSPYEQYF
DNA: TGCAGTGCTAGAGAGAACAAGACCCCGAGCCCCTACGAGCAGTACTTC

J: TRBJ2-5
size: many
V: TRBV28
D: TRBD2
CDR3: CASSYPPLAGETIQETQYF
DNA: TGTGCCAGCAGTTACCCCCCGCTAGCGGGAGAGACCATCCAAGAGACCCAGTACTTC

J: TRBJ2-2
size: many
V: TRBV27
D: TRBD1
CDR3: CASSVHRDRGAGELFF
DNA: TGTGCCAGCAGTGTACACCGGGACAGGGGGGCCGGGGAGCTGTTTTTT

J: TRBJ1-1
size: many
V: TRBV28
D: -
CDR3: CASSRPRTEAFF
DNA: TGTGCCAGCAGTCGACCCCGCACTGAAGCTTTCTTT

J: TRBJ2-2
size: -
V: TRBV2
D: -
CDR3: CASSGLKGGELFF
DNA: TGTGCCAGCAGTGGCCTAAAGGGCGGGGAGCTGTTTTTT

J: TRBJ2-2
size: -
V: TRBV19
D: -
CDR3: CASSPGANTRELFF
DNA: TGTGCCAGTAGTCCAGGGGCGAACACCAGGGAGCTGTTTTTT

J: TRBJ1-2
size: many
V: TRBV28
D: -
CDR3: CASSLEGTPNYGYTF
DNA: TGTGCCAGCAGTTTGGAAGGGACACCAAACTATGGCTACACCTTC

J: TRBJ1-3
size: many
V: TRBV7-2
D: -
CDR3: CASSLGGRSGNTIYF
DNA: TGTGCCAGCAGCTTAGGGGGTCGCTCTGGAAACACCATATATTTT